The 20 T cell receptor beta chains in this list originate from one sample, sequenced in a study of T-cell memory formation after mild COVID-19. TCRdb reanalysed the 5' RACE reads using MiXCR and keeps one entry per CDR3 protein. The profile shows roughly 610,000 distinct CDR3 sequences, around 16% of them singletons. The sequencing sample was made of PBMCs or a T cell subset sorted from them (not recorded which). These receptors originate from an adult woman who had mild COVID-19 (a few samples of this study predate the infection). Cell type and time point are not known.

This clonotype was found a few times. The CDR3 loop is CASSLADKSTQYF. DNA of the CDR3: TGTGCCAGCAGCTTGGCGGACAAGAGTACGCAGTATTTT. The rearrangement joins TRBV5-6 to TRBJ2-3; tentative D call: TRBD1 (5 bases). CDR1 and CDR2 (germline): SGHDT, YYEEEE. V gave up 0 bases and J gave up 8 bases, with 10 bases separating them. The CDR3 spans 13 residues.

The chain couples TRBV7-9 to TRBJ1-5; the D is unclear. Trimming took 0 bases from V and 1 from J, leaving 10 bases between them. The CDR3 runs 16 residues. Looked up from germline, CDR1 is SEHNR and CDR2 is FQNEAQ (reference sequence). The CDR3 DNA reads TGTGCCAGCAGCTTAGCGCGAGACGGAAGCAATCAGCCCCAGCATTTT. Its protein product is CASSLARDGSNQPQHF.

The table lists this clonotype with a few counts. The rearrangement joins TRBV6-2 or TRBV6-3 to TRBJ2-1; the match to TRBD2 covers 11 bases. Per germline, CDR1 MNHEY and CDR2 SVGEGT. J gave up 10 bases and V 5 bases, and 10 bases lay outside the gene matches. The CDR3 consists of 15 residues. The CDR3 sequence is CASSASGRWLGEQFF. The CDR3 nucleotides read TGTGCCAGCAGTGCTAGCGGGAGGTGGCTCGGGGAGCAGTTCTTC.

This clonotype was counted a few times. V gene TRBV7-6 combines with J gene TRBJ1-1; tentatively, D is TRBD1 (5 bases). Trimming shortened V by 4 bases and J by 4 bases, and 10 bases separated the two germline ends. CDR1 is SGHVS, CDR2 FNYEAQ, per germline. The CDR3 is made up of 13 amino acids. The CDR3 bases are TGTGCCAGCAGCTCCCGGGGCCTCACTGAAGCTTTCTTT. Protein sequence: CASSSRGLTEAFF.

The chain employs TRBV10-2 and TRBJ1-1; maybe TRBD1 (5 bases). Germline lookup yields CDR1 WSHSY and CDR2 SAAADI. Trimming removed 2 bases at V and 13 bases at J, with 14 bases between. CDR3 length: 12 amino acids. The CDR3 region has the DNA TGCGCCAGCAGTGAGCCGAGGGGTTTCGGTTTCTTT. It codes for CASSEPRGFGFF.

V is TRBV2 and J is TRBJ1-1; possibly TRBD1 for D (5 bases). The length of the CDR3 is 13 residues. The V and J ends lost 9 bases and 3 bases respectively, with 14 bases between them. The germline CDR1 and CDR2 sequences are SNHLY and FYNNEI. CDR3 protein: CARGEEDDTEAFF. CDR3 in DNA: TGTGCCAGGGGGGAGGAGGACGACACTGAAGCTTTCTTT.

This chain uses TRBV4-1 with TRBJ2-3; D is unclear. V lost 1 base and J lost 2, with 13 bases in between. Germline V gene sequence: CDR1 MGHRA, CDR2 YSYEKL. This CDR3 spans 16 amino acids. The CDR3 DNA reads as TGCGCCAGCAGCCAAGTCGCTAGACACACCACAGATACGCAGTATTTT. Protein product: CASSQVARHTTDTQYF.

This clonotype showed up many times. V gene TRBV4-3 combines with J gene TRBJ2-1; D uncertain. This CDR3 has 15 amino acids. Germline V gives CDR1 LGHNA, CDR2 YSLEER. Trimming removed 0 bases from V and 6 bases from J, with 12 bases in between. This CDR3 is CASSQDGGSFNEQFF. The CDR3 nucleotides read TGCGCCAGCAGCCAAGATGGCGGTAGCTTCAATGAGCAGTTCTTC.

This clonotype has only a few counts. The chain links TRBV5-1 to TRBJ2-7; TRBD1 is a possible D gene (5 bases). The CDR3 is 14 amino acids. Germline CDR1 is SGHRS and CDR2 is YFSETQ. The germline V and J ends were trimmed by 0 bases and 2 bases, with 9 bases remaining between them. CDR3 amino acids: CASSLGTNTYEQYF. For the CDR3, the DNA is TGCGCCAGCAGCTTGGGGACAAATACCTACGAGCAGTACTTC.

There are a few counts of this clonotype. The J gene is TRBJ2-2, the V gene TRBV7-8; 9 bases match TRBD1. Germline V CDR1 and CDR2: SGHVS, FQNEAQ. V gave up 5 bases and J gave up 5 bases; unmatched junction bases: 6. This CDR3 contains 15 residues. The CDR3 bases are TGTGCCAGCAGCCCGGGACAGGGTGGTACCGGGGAGCTGTTTTTT. This sequence encodes CASSPGQGGTGELFF.

This sequence joins TRBV5-1 and TRBJ2-5; D is ambiguous. The CDR3 has 13 residues. Germline values: CDR1 SGHRS, CDR2 YFSETQ. With 4 bases removed from V and 3 bases from J, the gap between germline ends came to 10 bases. This CDR3 is CASSTVPEETQYF. The DNA of the CDR3 is TGCGCCAGCAGCACGGTACCAGAAGAGACCCAGTACTTC.

The rearrangement joins TRBV6-5 to TRBJ1-6; TRBD1 might be the D (6 bases). V was clipped by 6 bases and J by 7 bases, with 10 bases between them. Germline V gives CDR1 MNHEY, CDR2 SVGAGI. The CDR3 has 13 amino acids. DNA of the CDR3: TGTGCCAGCAGCCTCCAGGGGAATTCACCCCTCCACTTT. Its protein is CASSLQGNSPLHF.

This clonotype turned up a few times. This sequence joins TRBV6-2 or TRBV6-3 and TRBJ2-7; 9 nucleotides match TRBD1. After removal of 3 bases from V and 6 bases from J, the junction contained 15 bases not matched to a gene. The CDR3 is made up of 17 amino acids. Germline V gives CDR1 MNHEY, CDR2 SVGEGT. The CDR3 reads CASSYARDRAWFGEQYF. CDR3 DNA: TGTGCCAGCAGTTATGCTCGGGACAGGGCATGGTTCGGCGAGCAGTACTTC.

This clonotype was detected a few times. The chain links TRBV20-1 to TRBJ1-2, with 7 bases identical to TRBD1. The CDR3 consists of 14 residues. After removal of 1 base from V and 6 bases from J, the junction contained 8 bases not matched to a gene. Germline loops: CDR1 DFQATT, CDR2 SNEGSKA (reference sequence). The chain's CDR3 is CSARVDRLGDGYTF. The DNA of the CDR3 is TGCAGTGCTAGAGTGGACAGGTTGGGTGATGGCTACACCTTC.

This clonotype was detected a few times. The chain uses TRBV11-3 and TRBJ2-7, with TRBD2 matching over 9 bases. The germline CDR1 and CDR2 sequences are SGHNT and YENEEA. The J segment lost 3 bases and the V segment lost 1 base, leaving 10 bases of the junction unmatched. The CDR3 extends over 17 amino acids. In DNA form, the CDR3 reads TGTGCCAGCAGCTTAGTAGCCTCTAGCGGGGATATCTACGAGCAGTACTTC. Translation gives CASSLVASSGDIYEQYF.

The chain carries TRBV18 and TRBJ2-6; D is undetermined. Germline V lookup: CDR1 KGHSH, CDR2 LQKENI. Trimming took off 8 bases at V and 0 bases at J, with 14 bases between the two ends. This CDR3 region has 16 residues. CDR3 DNA: TGTGCCAGCCGCGCCTTCGTTCTCTCTGGGGCCAACGTCCTGACTTTC. Its translation is CASRAFVLSGANVLTF.

The table lists this clonotype with a few counts. CDR3 DNA sequence: TGCGCCAGCAGCGATACGGGACAAGGGCCCCCGTTTTTT. Translation: CASSDTGQGPPFF. The V gene is TRBV5-1, the J gene TRBJ1-4, with D possibly being TRBD1 (6 bases). V gave up 4 bases and J gave up 16 bases, with 20 bases separating them. Germline V gene sequence: CDR1 SGHRS, CDR2 YFSETQ. This CDR3 has 13 amino acids. Based on the CDR3 plus reference TRBV5-1 and TRBJ1-4, the full variable domain is KAGVTQTPRYLIKTRGQQVTLSCSPISGHRSVSWYQQTPGQGLQFLFEYFSETQRNKGNFPGRFSGRQFSNSRSEMNVSTLELGDSALYLCASSDTGQGPPFFGSGTQLSVL.

This clonotype appeared a few times. The chain couples TRBV27 to TRBJ2-7; D is unresolved. The CDR3 covers 15 residues. From germline, CDR1 is MNHEY and CDR2 SMNVEV (reference sequence). The V and J ends lost 0 bases and 5 bases respectively, with 14 bases between them. The CDR3 reads CASSLSFQAADEQYF. CDR3 DNA sequence: TGTGCCAGCAGTTTATCGTTCCAGGCCGCTGACGAGCAGTACTTC.

This sequence joins TRBV7-3 and TRBJ2-1; D gene ambiguous. V was cut by 1 base and J by 0 bases, with 16 bases left in between. CDR1 SGHTA and CDR2 FQGTGA come from the germline V gene. The CDR3 is made up of 18 amino acids. DNA of the CDR3: TGTGCCAGCAGCTTAAGGGTCAGTCCAACCAGCTCCTACAATGAGCAGTTCTTC. Translating gives CASSLRVSPTSSYNEQFF.

V usage is TRBV7-9 and J usage is TRBJ1-5; D is unresolved. There are 12 residues in the CDR3. Trimming stripped 5 bases from V and 6 bases from J, with 8 bases between. Looked up from germline, CDR1 is SEHNR and CDR2 is FQNEAQ (reference sequence). DNA for the CDR3: TGTGCCAGCAGCGACGATGGTCAGCCCCAGCATTTT. This codes for CASSDDGQPQHF.